This T cell receptor (beta chain) was observed in a study of neurological immune-mediated disorders. The group of healthy controls was made up of people who were blood bank volunteers in Maryland, USA. The CDR3 loop spans 14 amino acids. The V and J ends lost 7 bases and 10 bases, in that order; junction bases with no gene match: 14. MiXCR was run by TCRdb on the 5' RACE reads, yielding one entry per CDR3 protein. Of some 14,000 distinct CDR3 sequences listed, 8% to 13% are singletons. The table lists this clonotype with many counts. The rearrangement links TRBV12-3 or TRBV12-4 to TRBJ1-1, with 8 bases lining up with TRBD1. The clonotype comes from a woman aged 40 to 50 in good health. What was sequenced was PBMCs. The CDR3 is CASTFGQGSETAFF. CDR3 DNA sequence: TGTGCCAGCACCTTCGGACAGGGCAGTGAAACAGCTTTCTTT.